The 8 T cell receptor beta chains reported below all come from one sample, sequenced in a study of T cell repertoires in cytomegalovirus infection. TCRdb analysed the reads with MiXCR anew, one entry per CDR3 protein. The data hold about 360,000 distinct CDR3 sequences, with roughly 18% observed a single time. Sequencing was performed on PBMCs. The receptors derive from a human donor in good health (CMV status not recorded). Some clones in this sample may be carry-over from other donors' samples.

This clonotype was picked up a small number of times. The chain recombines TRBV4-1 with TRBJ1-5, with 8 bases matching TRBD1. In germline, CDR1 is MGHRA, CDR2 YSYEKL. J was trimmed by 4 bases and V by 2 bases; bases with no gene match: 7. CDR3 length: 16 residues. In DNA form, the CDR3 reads TGCGCCAGCAGCCAAAGCGACAGGGGATTTAATCAGCCCCAGCATTTT. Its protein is CASSQSDRGFNQPQHF.

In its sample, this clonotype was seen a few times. The CDR3 DNA reads as TGTGCCAGCAGCCCCGGGGCGGCCGGCGCAGATACGCAGTATTTT. It is translated as CASSPGAAGADTQYF. This chain links TRBV28 with TRBJ2-3; D is tentatively TRBD1 or TRBD2 (5 bases each). Trimming took 6 bases from V and 4 from J, leaving 17 bases between them. The CDR3 is 15 residues long. The germline CDR1 and CDR2 sequences are MDHEN and SYDVKM.

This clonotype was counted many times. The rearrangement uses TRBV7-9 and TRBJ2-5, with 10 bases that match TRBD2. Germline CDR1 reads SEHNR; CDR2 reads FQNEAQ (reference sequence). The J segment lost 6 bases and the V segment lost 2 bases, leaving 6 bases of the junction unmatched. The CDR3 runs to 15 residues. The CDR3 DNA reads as TGTGCCAGCAGCTTATATAGCGGGGGGCCAAAGACCCAGTACTTC. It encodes CASSLYSGGPKTQYF.

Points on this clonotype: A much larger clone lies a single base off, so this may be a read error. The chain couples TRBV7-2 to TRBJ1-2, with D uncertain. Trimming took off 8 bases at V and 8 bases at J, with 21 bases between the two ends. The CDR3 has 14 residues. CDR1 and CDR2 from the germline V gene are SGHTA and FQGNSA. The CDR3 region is CASGSRLSDMGYTF. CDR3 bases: TGTGCCAGCGGCTCCCGGTTGTCCGACATGGGCTACACCTTC.

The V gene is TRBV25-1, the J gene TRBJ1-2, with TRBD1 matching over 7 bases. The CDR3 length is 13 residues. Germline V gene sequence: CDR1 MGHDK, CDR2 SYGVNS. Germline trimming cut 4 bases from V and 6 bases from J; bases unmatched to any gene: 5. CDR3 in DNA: TGTGCCAGCAGTGGTTCAGGGGGGCATGGCTACACCTTC. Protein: CASSGSGGHGYTF.

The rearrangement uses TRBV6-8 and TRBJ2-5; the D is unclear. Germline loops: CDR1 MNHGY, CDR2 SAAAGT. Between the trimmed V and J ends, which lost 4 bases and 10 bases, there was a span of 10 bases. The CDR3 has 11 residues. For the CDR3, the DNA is TGTGCCAGCAGTTCCCCGTGGGACCAGTACTTC. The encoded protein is CASSSPWDQYF.

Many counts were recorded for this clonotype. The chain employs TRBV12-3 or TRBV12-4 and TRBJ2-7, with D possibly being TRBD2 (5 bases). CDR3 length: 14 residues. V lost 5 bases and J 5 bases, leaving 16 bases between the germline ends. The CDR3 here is CASSPDPPGNEQYF. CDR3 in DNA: TGTGCCAGCAGTCCGGACCCTCCGGGAAACGAGCAGTACTTC.

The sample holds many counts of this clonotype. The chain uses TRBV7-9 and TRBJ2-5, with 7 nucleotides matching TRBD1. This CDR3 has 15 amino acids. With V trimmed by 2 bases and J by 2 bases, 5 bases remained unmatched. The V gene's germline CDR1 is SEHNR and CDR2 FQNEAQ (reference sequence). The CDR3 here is CASSLIDRAQETQYF. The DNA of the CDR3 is TGTGCCAGCAGCTTAATCGACAGGGCACAAGAGACCCAGTACTTC. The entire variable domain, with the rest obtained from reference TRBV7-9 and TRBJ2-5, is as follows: DTGVSQNPRHKITKRGQNVTFRCDPISEHNRLYWYRQTLGQGPEFLTYFQNEAQLEKSRLLSDRFSAERPKGSFSTLEIQRTEQGDSAMYLCASSLIDRAQETQYFGPGTRLLVL.